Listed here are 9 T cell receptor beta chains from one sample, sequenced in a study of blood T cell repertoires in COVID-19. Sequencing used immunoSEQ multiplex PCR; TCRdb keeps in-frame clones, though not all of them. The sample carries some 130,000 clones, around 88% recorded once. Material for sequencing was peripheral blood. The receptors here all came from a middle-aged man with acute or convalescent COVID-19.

The chain's CDR3 is CASSPLQEGTEAFF. The CDR3 region has the DNA TGTGCCAGCAGCCCATTACAGGAGGGGACTGAAGCTTTCTTT. The genes are TRBV14 and TRBJ1-1; TRBD1 might be the D (5 bases). The CDR3 extends over 14 amino acids. With 4 bases removed from V and 5 bases from J, the gap between germline ends came to 14 bases. CDR1 and CDR2 (germline): SGHDN, FVKESK.

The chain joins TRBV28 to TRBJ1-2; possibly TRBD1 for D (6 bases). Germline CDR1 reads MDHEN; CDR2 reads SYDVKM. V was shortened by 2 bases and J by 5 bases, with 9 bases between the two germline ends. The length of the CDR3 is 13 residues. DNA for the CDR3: TGTGCCAGCAGTTTAACAGGGTTGTATGGCTACACCTTC. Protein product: CASSLTGLYGYTF.

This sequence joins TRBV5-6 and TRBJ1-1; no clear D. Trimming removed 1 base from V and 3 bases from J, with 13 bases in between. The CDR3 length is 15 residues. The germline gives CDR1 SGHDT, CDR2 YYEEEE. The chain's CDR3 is CASSLIGSGDTEAFF. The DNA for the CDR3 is TGTGCCAGCAGCTTGATAGGGTCCGGGGACACTGAAGCTTTCTTT.

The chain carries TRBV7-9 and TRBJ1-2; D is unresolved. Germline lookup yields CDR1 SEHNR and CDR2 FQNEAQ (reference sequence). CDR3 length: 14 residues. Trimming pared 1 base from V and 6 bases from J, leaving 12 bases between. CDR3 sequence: CASSLDLGFHGYTF. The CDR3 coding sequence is TGTGCCAGCAGCTTAGATCTCGGGTTCCATGGCTACACCTTC.

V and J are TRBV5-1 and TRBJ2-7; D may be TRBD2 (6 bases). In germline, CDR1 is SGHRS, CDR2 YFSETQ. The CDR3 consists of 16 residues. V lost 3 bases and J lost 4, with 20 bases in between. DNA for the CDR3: TGCGCCAGCAGCTGGGCGGGTGGAGGGACTTGGTACGAGCAGTACTTC. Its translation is CASSWAGGGTWYEQYF.

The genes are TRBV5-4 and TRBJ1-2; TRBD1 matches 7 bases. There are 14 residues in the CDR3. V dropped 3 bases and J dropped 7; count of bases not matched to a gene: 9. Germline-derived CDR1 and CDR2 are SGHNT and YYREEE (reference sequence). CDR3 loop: CASSSGQPRGGYTF. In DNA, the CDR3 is TGTGCCAGCAGCTCGGGACAGCCCAGAGGTGGCTACACCTTC.

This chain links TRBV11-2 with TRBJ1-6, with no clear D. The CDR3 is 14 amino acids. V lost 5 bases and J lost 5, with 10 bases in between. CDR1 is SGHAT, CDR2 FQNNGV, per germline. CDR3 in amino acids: CASSPQINNSPLHF. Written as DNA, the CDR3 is TGTGCCAGCAGCCCACAGATTAATAATTCACCCCTCCACTTT.

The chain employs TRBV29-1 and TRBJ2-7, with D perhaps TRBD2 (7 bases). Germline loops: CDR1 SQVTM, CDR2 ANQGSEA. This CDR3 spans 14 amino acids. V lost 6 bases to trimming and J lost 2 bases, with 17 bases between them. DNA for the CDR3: TGCAGCGTCAATGAACAGGGAGGGACCTACGAGCAGTACTTC. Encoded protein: CSVNEQGGTYEQYF.

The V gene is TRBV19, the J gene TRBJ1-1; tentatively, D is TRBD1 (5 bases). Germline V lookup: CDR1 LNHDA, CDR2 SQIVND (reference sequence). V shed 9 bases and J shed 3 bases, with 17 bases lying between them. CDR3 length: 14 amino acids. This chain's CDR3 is CASTGGAQDTEAFF. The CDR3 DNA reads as TGTGCCAGCACTGGAGGGGCTCAGGACACTGAAGCTTTCTTT.